The entry below gives a single T cell receptor (beta chain) sequence along with its context. What this receptor recognizes is not known. No much larger clone is present one base from it, and per-base qualities are unavailable. The CDR3, from cysteine to phenylalanine, totals 14 residues. Only the CDR3 DNA is retained, 42 bases long and in frame from the first base. From the germline V gene, CDR1 is MRHNA and CDR2 is SNTAGT. Ends trimmed: V by 4 bases, J by 1 base; bases unmatched to a gene: 0. This sample was included in a study of CD8 T cells in Susac syndrome (dated by TCRdb to between 2019 and 2020). Broadly, across the study: Whether CD8+ T cell activation and differentiation in Susac syndrome was antigen driven was tested using repertoire sequencing. The clonality of the CD8+ T cell repertoire was compared across over 9 healthy donors, some 14 Susac syndrome patients and around 16 multiple sclerosis patients. Overall study outcomes, separate from this receptor: The study acknowledged that relatively few individuals were included in the TCR sequencing and HLA analysis.

High-throughput TCR beta sequencing profiled peripheral blood CD8+ and CD4+ T cells from healthy donors, Susac syndrome patients and multiple sclerosis patients. The multiple sclerosis controls were treatment-naive patients whose relapsing-remitting disease, either stable or active, fulfilled the revised McDonald criteria. Bulk CD8+ and CD4+ T cells were purified by magnetic negative isolation, whereas CD8+ TEMRA cells were enriched by FACS. Blood was collected in EDTA tubes and processed within 24 hours, with PBMCs isolated through density gradient centrifugation. PBMCs intended for TCR sequencing were cryopreserved in liquid nitrogen and thawed later in a water bath at 37 degrees C. A purity of at least 90% was achieved for sorted or isolated CD4+, CD8+ and CD8+ TEMRA cells. RNA was extracted using the RNeasy kit, and roughly 0.5 to 1 ug of the RNA was reverse transcribed with random hexamers. The immunoSEQ multiplex PCR assay, which covers 54 Vbeta and 13 Jbeta segments, was used to amplify TCR beta CDR3 regions. PCR amplification bias was corrected by using a synthetic template baseline for primer optimization and computational correction. In the source study's methods: Reads were annotated to V, D and J genes according to IMGT and were analyzed with immunoSEQ Analyzer, with only productive sequences retained. Clonality was computed as one minus Shannon entropy normalized by log2 of the number of productive unique sequences. For each patient and control, public and private clones were evaluated within the 100 most prevalent clones. Susac-specific clones were defined as absent from healthy and MS cohorts, over a thousand published viral clones and other ImmuneACCESS disease sequences. TCRdb took the public reads, trimmed them with fastp at Q25, ran MiXCR for clone calling and kept in-frame beta chains. Rows are unified per CDR3 protein, each entry keeping the most common DNA and genes. TCRdb assigned the V and J calls; the authors' analysis was not used. Within this sample are around 300,000 distinct CDR3 sequences, with approximately 85% of them counted one time only. The ten largest clones represent 0.21% of the sample.

This chain is built from TRBV6-4 and TRBJ2-3, with 9 middle bases fitting TRBD2. The clonotype comes from a human donor with multiple sclerosis. Sample: CD8+ T cells from PBMCs. The CDR3 protein is CASSVAGGTDTQYF. The DNA sequence reads TGTGCCAGCAGTGTAGCGGGAGGCACAGATACGCAGTATTTT.